The 26 T cell receptor beta chains reported below all come from one sample, sequenced in a study of spatial heterogeneity in lung cancer. Study-level points and caveats: Mutation counts in tumors were tracked by counts of expanded intratumoral alpha and beta TCRs.

For these TCRs, the target antigens are not known. TCRdb independently ran MiXCR on the 5' RACE reads; one entry per CDR3 protein. This table has 100,000 or so distinct CDR3 sequences, roughly 4.5% appearing once. The time point is: sample taken at primary tumor resection. Sequenced here: lung tumor tissue, sampled at surgery. The receptors derive from a male donor with early-stage non-small cell lung cancer.

This clonotype was counted many times. The chain carries TRBV2 and TRBJ2-1; D not resolved. The CDR3 runs 12 residues. Per germline, CDR1 SNHLY and CDR2 FYNNEI. V was trimmed by 6 bases and J by 9 bases, leaving 12 bases between them. DNA for the CDR3: TGTGCCAGCAGACCATATGGTTCTGAGCAGTTCTTC. Its translation is CASRPYGSEQFF.

The CDR3 loop is CASSLGPAEKLFF. The CDR3 nucleotides are TGTGCCAGCAGCTTAGGTCCAGCTGAAAAACTGTTTTTT. The V and J genes are TRBV11-2 and TRBJ1-4; no reliable D call. This CDR3 contains 13 residues. Germline CDR1 is SGHAT and CDR2 is FQNNGV. Trimming stripped 1 base from V and 7 bases from J, with 7 bases between.

This clonotype was observed many times. The V and J genes are TRBV20-1 and TRBJ1-5, with 7 bases identical to TRBD1. V lost 6 bases to trimming and J lost 1 base; unmatched junction nucleotides: 6. Germline values: CDR1 DFQATT, CDR2 SNEGSKA (reference sequence). This CDR3 comprises 14 residues. CDR3 nucleotide sequence: TGCAGTGCGTTGGACAGGCCGAGCAATCAGCCCCAGCATTTT. This codes for CSALDRPSNQPQHF.

In this sample, this clonotype turned up many times. The V gene is TRBV29-1, the J gene TRBJ1-4; no clear D. With 7 bases removed from V and 0 bases from J, the gap between germline ends came to 9 bases. Germline assignment: CDR1 SQVTM and CDR2 ANQGSEA. The CDR3 length is 13 residues. The CDR3 sequence is CSAGLATNEKLFF. CDR3 coding DNA: TGCAGCGCGGGGTTAGCAACTAATGAAAAACTGTTTTTT. The variable domain in full, completed from reference TRBV29-1 and TRBJ1-4, reads SAVISQKPSRDICQRGTSLTIQCQVDSQVTMMFWYRQQPGQSLTLIATANQGSEATYESGFVIDKFPISRPNLTFSTLTVSNMSPEDSSIYLCSAGLATNEKLFFGSGTQLSVL.

There are many counts of this clonotype. In DNA, the CDR3 is TGTGCCAGCAGTTACTCGGCGACTAGCCGGGAGACCCAGTACTTC. Translated, it gives CASSYSATSRETQYF. The chain employs TRBV6-5 and TRBJ2-5; 7 bases match TRBD2. CDR3 length: 15 residues. V dropped 0 bases and J dropped 5; count of bases not matched to a gene: 6. The germline V gene has CDR1 MNHEY and CDR2 SVGAGI.

This clonotype was counted a few times. The V call is TRBV6-2 or TRBV6-3, the J call TRBJ1-1, with TRBD1 identical over 8 bases. The CDR3 runs 17 residues. The ends lost 6 bases at V and 0 bases at J; junction bases unmatched: 12. Germline V gene lookup returns CDR1 MNHEY and CDR2 SVGEGT. The CDR3, as DNA: TGTGCCAGCAGCCAAAATTGGGCAGGGGGCTTGAACACTGAAGCTTTCTTT. As protein: CASSQNWAGGLNTEAFF.

This clonotype was detected ten times or more. The CDR3 nucleotides read TGTGCCAGCAGTTTAGAGTTTGCAACCTATGGCTACACCTTC. Its translation: CASSLEFATYGYTF. The gene calls are TRBV12-3 or TRBV12-4 and TRBJ1-2; no clear D gene. The CDR3 extends over 14 amino acids. Trimming left V 1 base short and J 4 bases short, with 10 bases between.

This clonotype showed up just a few times. The chain carries TRBV6-5 and TRBJ2-7; 11 bases agree with TRBD2. Germline assignment: CDR1 MNHEY and CDR2 SVGAGI. The V gene end was trimmed by 5 bases and the J gene end by 6 bases; junction bases not matched to a gene: 12. The CDR3 contains 16 residues. In DNA form, the CDR3 reads TGTGCCAGCAGTCCGGAAATAGCGGGAGGGCCAGGCGAGCAGTACTTC. Translation: CASSPEIAGGPGEQYF.

With regard to this clonotype: A much larger clonotype is one base distant, so this may be a read error. The gene calls are TRBV12-3 or TRBV12-4 and TRBJ1-1; TRBD1 agrees at 7 bases. The CDR3 sequence is 13 residues long. The CDR3 here is CAGRQGQNPEAFF. CDR3 in DNA: TGTGCCGGACGACAGGGACAGAACCCTGAAGCTTTCTTT.

This clonotype was picked up many times. The genes are TRBV14 and TRBJ2-6; D uncertain. CDR1 is SGHDN and CDR2 is FVKESK in the germline V gene. V was pared by 7 bases and J by 4 bases, with 11 bases between. The CDR3 runs 14 residues. CDR3 amino acids: CASKKETGANVLTF. CDR3 DNA: TGTGCCAGCAAGAAGGAGACGGGGGCCAACGTCCTGACTTTC.

As regards this clonotype: A much larger clone is a single base away; this may be a read error. V gene TRBV27 combines with J gene TRBJ2-7; D is unclear. This CDR3 region has 13 residues. The germline V gene encodes CDR1 MNHEY and CDR2 SMNVEV (reference sequence). CDR3 in DNA: TGTGCCAGCGGTTTGCTACTGGCCGGCGAGCAGTACTTC. This gives the protein CASGLLLAGEQYF.

The table lists this clonotype with many counts. The J gene is TRBJ2-3, the V gene TRBV10-3, with 9 bases fitting TRBD2. J gave up 1 base and V 10 bases, and 15 bases lay outside the gene matches. Germline V gene data show CDR1 as ENHRY and CDR2 as SYGVKD. The CDR3 sequence is 17 residues long. In nucleotides, the CDR3 is TGTGCCACCCACGGTAGCGGGAGCGGTCGTGGCACAGATACGCAGTATTTT. Translating gives CATHGSGSGRGTDTQYF.

In its sample, this clonotype was seen many times. The chain combines TRBV12-3 or TRBV12-4 with TRBJ2-6; either TRBD1 or TRBD2 may fit D (5 bases each). The CDR3 contains 15 residues. Trimming removed 3 bases at V and 4 bases at J, with 10 bases between. Here the CDR3 reads CASSFRDGGANVLTF. As DNA, the CDR3 is TGTGCCAGCAGTTTTAGGGACGGCGGGGCCAACGTCCTGACTTTC.

This clonotype was picked up many times. The chain recombines TRBV28 with TRBJ1-2, with 7 bases aligning to TRBD1. Germline V CDR1 and CDR2: MDHEN, SYDVKM. The trim removed 7 bases at V and 2 bases at J, leaving 7 bases unmatched. This CDR3 has 14 residues. The CDR3 reads CASNTGVFNYGYTF. The CDR3, as DNA: TGTGCCAGCAACACAGGGGTTTTCAACTATGGCTACACCTTC.

This clonotype was picked up many times. This sequence joins TRBV9 and TRBJ2-1, with D perhaps given as TRBD1 or TRBD2 (5 bases each). Germline values: CDR1 SGDLS, CDR2 YYNGEE. V was pared by 4 bases and J by 6 bases, with 14 bases between. The CDR3 has 14 residues. The CDR3 sequence: CASSRDPLGNEQFF. The CDR3 bases are TGTGCCAGCAGCCGGGACCCGCTTGGCAATGAGCAGTTCTTC. Variable domain in full (rest from reference TRBV9 and TRBJ2-1): DSGVTQTPKHLITATGQRVTLRCSPRSGDLSVYWYQQSLDQGLQFLIQYYNGEERAKGNILERFSAQQFPDLHSELNLSSLELGDSALYFCASSRDPLGNEQFFGPGTRLTVL.

This clonotype was seen ten or more times. This sequence joins TRBV6-2 or TRBV6-3 and TRBJ1-1; D call uncertain. From germline, CDR1 is MNHEY and CDR2 SVGEGT. CDR3 length equals 14 residues. V was pared by 6 bases and J by 4 bases, with 15 bases between. The DNA of the CDR3 is TGTGCCAGCAGCCTCCCGTCGGGCGGCACTGAAGCTTTCTTT. This gives the protein CASSLPSGGTEAFF.

To note about this clonotype: At one end, the junction sequence differs from germline, possibly due to a read error. As DNA, the CDR3 is TGCAGTGCTAGAACTAGCGGAAACACCGGGGAGCTGATTTTT. Translating it yields CSARTSGNTGELIF. This chain uses TRBV20-1 with TRBJ2-2; 8 bases line up with TRBD2. This CDR3 is built from 14 residues. Looked up from germline, CDR1 is DFQATT and CDR2 is SNEGSKA (reference sequence).

This clonotype has a count of ten or more. The chain links TRBV20-1 to TRBJ2-1; TRBD2 matches at 11 bases. Per germline, CDR1 DFQATT and CDR2 SNEGSKA (reference sequence). Germline trimming cut 2 bases from V and 2 bases from J; bases unmatched to any gene: 2. This CDR3 region has 15 residues. This chain's CDR3 is CSARRGLAAYNEQFF. In nucleotides, the CDR3 is TGCAGTGCTAGAAGGGGACTAGCGGCCTACAATGAGCAGTTCTTC.

As for this clonotype: Given a much more abundant clone one base away, this may be a read error. The V call is TRBV2, the J call TRBJ2-2; D may match TRBD1 or TRBD2 (5 bases each). The germline V gene has CDR1 SNHLY and CDR2 FYNNEI. There are 13 residues in the CDR3. The CDR3 DNA reads TGTGCCAGCACTAAGAGGGATACCGGGGCGCTGTTTTTT. Translation gives CASTKRDTGALFF.

This clonotype came up many times. This rearrangement joins TRBV28 to TRBJ2-6; 16 bases map to TRBD2. The length of the CDR3 is 20 residues. Germline values: CDR1 MDHEN, CDR2 SYDVKM. J lost 1 base, V lost 8 bases, and 11 bases had no gene match. This CDR3 is CASRLTPGLAGGSGANVLTF. The DNA for the CDR3 is TGTGCCAGCCGCTTAACGCCGGGACTAGCGGGAGGGTCTGGGGCCAACGTCCTGACTTTC. Filled out from reference TRBV28 and TRBJ2-6, the complete variable domain reads DVKVTQSSRYLVKRTGEKVFLECVQDMDHENMFWYRQDPGLGLRLIYFSYDVKMKEKGDIPEGYSVSREKKERFSLILESASTNQTSMYLCASRLTPGLAGGSGANVLTFGAGSRLTVL.

This clonotype was picked up many times. The chain is built from TRBV3-1 and TRBJ2-2, with D maybe TRBD1 (5 bases). This CDR3 is 17 amino acids long. CDR1 and CDR2 (germline): LGHDT, YNNKEL (reference sequence). Trimming cost V 4 bases and J 3 bases, with 18 bases left between them. The CDR3 spells CASSPPRVYGDTGELFF. The DNA for the CDR3 is TGTGCCAGCAGCCCCCCCAGGGTATACGGTGACACCGGGGAGCTGTTTTTT.

Concerning this clonotype itself: A read error is possible here, since a much larger clone lies one base away. The chain links TRBV20-1 to TRBJ2-4, with a possible D match to TRBD2 (6 bases). The CDR3 consists of 15 residues. Germline-derived CDR1 and CDR2 are DFQATT and SNEGSKA (reference sequence). The DNA for the CDR3 is TGCAGTGCGTGCTGGGGGACTCCCCTCAGAAACATTCGGTACTTC. Translation: CSACWGTPLRNIRYF.

The sample holds many counts of this clonotype. The V call is TRBV5-1, the J call TRBJ1-1; no firm D call. The CDR3 extends over 13 amino acids. The V end lost 5 bases, the J end lost 5 bases, and 13 bases lay between the germline ends. Germline assignment: CDR1 SGHRS and CDR2 YFSETQ. In DNA form, the CDR3 reads TGCGCCAGCAGTCTGGGCGGAAGGACTGAAGCTTTCTTT. Translating gives CASSLGGRTEAFF.

This clonotype was counted only a few times. Just one base apart from a much larger clone, this may be a read error. CDR3 amino acids: CASSTWTGSHGFTF. In nucleotides, the CDR3 is TGTGCCAGCAGTACCTGGACGGGGTCCCATGGCTTCACCTTC. The chain has TRBV25-1 and TRBJ1-2, with D unclear. Per germline, CDR1 MGHDK and CDR2 SYGVNS. The CDR3 sequence is 14 residues long.

Ten or more counts support this clonotype. The V and J genes are TRBV10-3 and TRBJ2-4; D possibly uses TRBD1 or TRBD2 (6 bases each). Germline CDR1 and CDR2: ENHRY and SYGVKD. The CDR3 has 12 residues. Trimming took off 1 base at V and 11 bases at J, with 9 bases between the two ends. The DNA of the CDR3 is TGTGCCATCAGTGAGTTGGGGGGCGTTCAGTACTTC. Translating gives CAISELGGVQYF.

This clonotype was counted a few times. The chain couples TRBV2 to TRBJ2-1; D is uncertain. V lost 8 bases to trimming and J lost 12 bases, with 14 bases between them. The CDR3 totals 11 residues. The germline gives CDR1 SNHLY, CDR2 FYNNEI. This CDR3 reads CASGSLRGQFF. Written as DNA, the CDR3 is TGTGCCAGCGGCTCCTTACGCGGGCAGTTCTTC.